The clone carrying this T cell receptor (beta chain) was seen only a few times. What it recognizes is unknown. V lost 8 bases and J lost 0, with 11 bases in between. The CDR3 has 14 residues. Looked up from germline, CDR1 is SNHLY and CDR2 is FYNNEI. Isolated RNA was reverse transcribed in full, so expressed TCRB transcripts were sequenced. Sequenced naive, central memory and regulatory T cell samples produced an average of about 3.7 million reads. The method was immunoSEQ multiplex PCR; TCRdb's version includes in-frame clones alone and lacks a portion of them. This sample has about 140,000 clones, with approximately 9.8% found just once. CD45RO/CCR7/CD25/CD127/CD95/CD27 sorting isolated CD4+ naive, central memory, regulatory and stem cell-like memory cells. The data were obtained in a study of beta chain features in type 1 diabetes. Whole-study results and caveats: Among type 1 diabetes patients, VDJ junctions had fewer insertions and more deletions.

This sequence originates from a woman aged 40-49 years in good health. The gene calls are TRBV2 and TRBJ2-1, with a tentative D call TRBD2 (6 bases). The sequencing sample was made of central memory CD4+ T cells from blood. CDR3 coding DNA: TGTGCCAGCCGCGGGGTTAACTCCTACAATGAGCAGTTCTTC. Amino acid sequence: CASRGVNSYNEQFF.